Below, one T cell receptor (beta chain) is given with its context. Its binding antigen is unknown. No much larger clone is present one base from it, and per-base qualities are unavailable. The data were taken from a study of T cell changes during pregnancy in multiple sclerosis (dated by TCRdb to between 2019 and 2020). With respect to the entire study: In women with multiple sclerosis, the researchers looked at how the T cell repertoire shifted as pregnancy progressed.

Looking up the germline V gene yields CDR1 SGHDT and CDR2 YYEEEE. The junction carries 8 bases between V and J, which are trimmed by 0 bases and 5 bases respectively. From cysteine to phenylalanine, the CDR3 is 14 amino acids long. Only the CDR3 region is kept as DNA, spanning 42 bases read in frame from base 1. Receptor amplification or capture employed the immunoSEQ multiplex PCR assay. TCRdb provides this immuneACCESS table in a form limited to in-frame rearrangements. Some clones are lacking; in checked studies, under half of them reflect an unresolved V gene, and why the rest are absent is not known. Across this sample there are 50,000 to 70,000 clones, with roughly 92% seen only once. Approximately 0.85% of the sample lies in the top ten.

This clonotype originated in a female donor with multiple sclerosis, enrolled in a pregnancy study. The sequence links TRBV5-6 to TRBJ2-2; the D gene is unclear. The input for sequencing was peripheral blood, taken in the first trimester of pregnancy. The CDR3 protein is CASSLGIPTGELFF. The nucleotide sequence is given as TGTGCCAGCAGCTTGGGTATTCCGACCGGGGAGCTGTTTTTT.